Each of the 8 T cell receptor beta chains below was sequenced from the same sample in a study of type 1 regulatory T cells. TCRdb re-derived calls from the reads in MiXCR, one entry per CDR3 protein. The sample gives roughly 62,000 distinct CDR3 sequences, 62% of which show up once; 1.5% to 2% is in the top ten. No cognate antigen is known for these TCRs. Sequenced sample: cultured non-Tr1 T cells, either the whole culture or a sorted T cell fraction (not recorded which). The receptors derive from a human donor in good health.

This clonotype was counted only a few times. The gene calls are TRBV19 and TRBJ2-1, with D uncertain. The germline V gene encodes CDR1 LNHDA and CDR2 SQIVND (reference sequence). The CDR3 totals 15 residues. V gave up 5 bases and J gave up 0 bases, with 11 bases separating them. CDR3 region: CASSADRSSYNEQFF. The CDR3 coding sequence is TGTGCCAGTAGTGCCGACCGAAGCTCCTACAATGAGCAGTTCTTC.

This clonotype was observed a handful of times. The rearrangement links TRBV20-1 to TRBJ1-1, with D possibly being TRBD1 (5 bases). This CDR3 has 15 amino acids. V was trimmed by 5 bases and J by 0 bases, leaving 16 bases between them. Germline CDR1 and CDR2: DFQATT and SNEGSKA (reference sequence). The CDR3, as DNA: TGCAGTGCTGACAGAAGGGCAGAAATGAACACTGAAGCTTTCTTT. As protein: CSADRRAEMNTEAFF.

The chain links TRBV3-1 to TRBJ1-6; a weak D match, TRBD1 (5 bases). Germline V gives CDR1 LGHDT, CDR2 YNNKEL (reference sequence). Trimming removed 4 bases from V and 8 bases from J, with 15 bases in between. The CDR3 length is 15 residues. For the CDR3, the DNA is TGTGCCAGCAGCCCAACAGGATTCGGTGATTCACCCCTCCACTTT. Translated, it gives CASSPTGFGDSPLHF. Supplemented by reference TRBV3-1 and TRBJ1-6, the full variable domain reads DTAVSQTPKYLVTQMGNDKSIKCEQNLGHDTMYWYKQDSKKFLKIMFSYNNKELIINETVPNRFSPKSPDKAHLNLHINSLELGDSAVYFCASSPTGFGDSPLHFGNGTRLTVT.

The chain carries TRBV5-1 and TRBJ2-2; a weak D match, TRBD1 (5 bases). The germline CDR1 and CDR2 sequences are SGHRS and YFSETQ. The germline V and J ends were trimmed by 4 bases and 6 bases, with 13 bases remaining between them. The CDR3 length is 14 residues. The CDR3: CASSPGHNAGELFF. The DNA of the CDR3 is TGCGCCAGCAGCCCCGGACATAACGCCGGGGAGCTGTTTTTT.

This clonotype was counted between two and nine times. V usage is TRBV20-1 and J usage is TRBJ2-5; 15 bases align to TRBD2. The V gene end was trimmed by 5 bases and the J gene end by 5 bases; junction bases not matched to a gene: 3. From germline, CDR1 is DFQATT and CDR2 SNEGSKA (reference sequence). This CDR3 has 14 residues. CDR3 in amino acids: CSAGGTSGRETQYF. Here the CDR3 DNA reads TGCAGTGCTGGAGGGACTAGCGGGAGGGAGACCCAGTACTTC.

The chain joins TRBV20-1 to TRBJ1-2; possible D gene TRBD1, 6 bases. This CDR3 region has 14 residues. With 2 bases removed from V and 1 base from J, the gap between germline ends came to 11 bases. From germline, CDR1 is DFQATT and CDR2 SNEGSKA (reference sequence). DNA of the CDR3: TGCAGTGCTAGACAGGGACAAATTAACTATGGCTACACCTTC. As protein: CSARQGQINYGYTF.

In its sample, this clonotype ranks as medium-sized (0.01 to 0.1%). The rearrangement joins TRBV28 to TRBJ2-1; 8 bases match TRBD2. Germline assignment: CDR1 MDHEN and CDR2 SYDVKM. The CDR3 length is 17 residues. Unmatched junction bases numbered 12, after V lost 2 bases and J lost 6 bases. The CDR3 DNA sequence: TGTGCCAGCAGTTTAGTAACTAGCGGCCCTTTCTTCAATGAGCAGTTCTTC. This encodes CASSLVTSGPFFNEQFF.

The J gene is TRBJ2-3, the V gene TRBV6-5; weak D call: TRBD2 (6 bases). Germline CDR1 and CDR2: MNHEY and SVGAGI. The CDR3 has 22 amino acids. V lost 0 bases and J lost 0, with 28 bases in between. CDR3 DNA: TGTGCCAGCAGTTACTCTGTCGGGGGTTTCGGGGGAGGTTTTACTAGCACAGATACGCAGTATTTT. It yields the protein CASSYSVGGFGGGFTSTDTQYF.